The rows below give T cell receptor beta chains drawn from one sample of a study of blood T cells in healthy people across ages. TCRdb re-analysed the 5' RACE reads in MiXCR, keeping a single row per CDR3 protein. This sample carries nearly 800,000 distinct CDR3 sequences, just over 55% of them seen once, and the ten largest clones take roughly 24%. The material sequenced was blood. The receptors shown here come from a man in his forties or fifties in good health. CDR3s include the opening cysteine and the closing phenylalanine or tryptophan. A D gene is named only where the DNA matches it firmly. The size field is filled for only some rows; it gives once, few, many or a size class.

d_gene	j_gene	abundance	v_gene	CDR3aa	CDR3nt
TRBD2	TRBJ2-7	few	TRBV28	CASSPGTSGSFEQYF	TGTGCCAGCAGTCCCGGGACTAGCGGTTCTTTCGAGCAGTACTTC
TRBD1	TRBJ1-4	NA	TRBV5-1	CASGKTGTGDEKLFF	TGCGCCAGCGGGAAGACCGGGACAGGGGATGAAAAACTGTTTTTT
NA	TRBJ2-5	few	TRBV7-3	CASSLLSGAGETQYF	TGTGCCAGCAGCTTATTGTCGGGGGCAGGAGAGACCCAGTACTTC
TRBD2	TRBJ2-5	few	TRBV6-2/TRBV6-3	CASKAALAGGSQETQYF	TGTGCCAGCAAGGCGGCACTAGCGGGAGGCTCCCAAGAGACCCAGTACTTC
NA	TRBJ2-1	NA	TRBV25-1	CASSETRSSYNEQFF	TGTGCCAGCAGTGAAACTAGAAGCTCCTACAATGAGCAGTTCTTC
NA	TRBJ2-7	NA	TRBV20-1	CSARAPDSYEQYF	TGCAGTGCTAGAGCCCCTGATAGCTACGAGCAGTACTTC
NA	TRBJ1-2	NA	TRBV7-2	CASSLVGGSYGYTF	TGTGCCAGCAGCTTGGTCGGCGGAAGCTATGGCTACACCTTC
TRBD1	TRBJ2-5	few	TRBV7-2	CASSVQGGLPQETQYF	TGTGCCAGCAGCGTACAGGGGGGCCTTCCCCAAGAGACCCAGTACTTC
NA	TRBJ2-5	many	TRBV5-4	CASSSHQETQYF	TGTGCCAGCAGCTCCCATCAAGAGACCCAGTACTTC
TRBD1	TRBJ1-4	few	TRBV5-1	CASSLETGTEKLFF	TGCGCCAGCAGCTTGGAGACAGGGACCGAAAAACTGTTTTTT
NA	TRBJ1-2	few	TRBV4-3	CASSQDLDDSLGYTF	TGCGCCAGCAGCCAAGATCTTGATGACAGCTTGGGCTACACCTTC
NA	TRBJ2-3	NA	TRBV21-1	CASSKGGRRPDTQYF	TGTGCCAGCAGCAAAGGAGGCAGGAGACCAGATACGCAGTATTTT
TRBD2	TRBJ2-7	once	TRBV29-1	CGVGTSQYEQYF	TGCGGCGTTGGGACTAGCCAGTACGAGCAGTACTTC
TRBD1	TRBJ1-2	few	TRBV9	CASSVDKGAIYGYTF	TGTGCCAGCAGCGTAGATAAGGGGGCAATCTATGGCTACACCTTC